Described below is a single TCR beta chain sequence and its context. This clonotype was observed a handful of times. The antigen it binds to is not known. Base qualities were left out, and no much larger clone turns up one base away. Preparation of the library involved multiplex PCR. The instrument given in TCRdb is Illumina HiSeq 4000. TCR beta libraries were built with iRepertoire HTBI primers and Arm-PCR amplification of CDR3 regions. Before sequencing, the PCR products underwent gel purification. The original pipeline was this. Gene usage analysis of CDR3 amino acid clonotypes relied on the 60 or so TRBV and 15 or so TRBJ segments identified across samples. COPE and FqMerger were used to merge the filtered high-quality paired reads into contigs. BLAST was used to align contigs to IMGT TRBV, TRBD and TRBJ reference genes, with CDR3 defined following IMGT. Clonotypes above 0.1% frequency were classified as highly expanded clones. Repertoire diversity was measured by Shannon entropy, and V-J evenness by the Gini coefficient. A clonotype found in more than one individual was treated as public. TCRdb passed the public sequencing reads through fastp at Q25 and MiXCR, retaining productive beta sequences. Every distinct CDR3 protein forms one entry, paired with its most common genes and DNA. These V and J calls rely on TCRdb rather than the paper's analysis. The sample yields fewer than 550,000 distinct CDR3 sequences; about 15% were counted once. 23% of the sample comes from the top ten.

This specimen belongs to a study of regulatory T cells in long-lasting Graves disease (dated by TCRdb to the early 2020s). Study-wide context: Antithyroid drugs had been taken for less than 3 months by newly diagnosed Graves' disease patients. The study was conducted in China and was registered as a clinical trial. A total of around 35 samples underwent TCR sequencing, from about 13 patients with persistent Graves' disease and 20 or so patients with newly diagnosed Graves' disease. Persistent Graves' disease patients were compared with newly diagnosed Graves' disease patients by peripheral blood TCR sequencing and RNA sequencing.

General study outcomes and caveats: TRBV28, TRBJ1-2 and TRBJ2-5 were preferentially used in persistent disease, while TRBV20-1 and TRBJ2-1 were favored in newly diagnosed disease. Lower TCR Shannon entropy and fewer highly expanded clones were observed in persistent Graves' disease patients than in newly diagnosed patients, which suggested clonal expansion. As a limitation, the authors acknowledged that the small sample size may reduce accuracy. Patients with persistent disease shared more public clonotypes (approximately 2,500) than newly diagnosed patients did (more than 900). Only the TCR beta chain was sequenced and analyzed. Peripheral blood alone was examined, since thyroid tissue, which constituted the primary lesion, could not be accessed.

The CDR3 contains 15 residues, cysteine and phenylalanine counted. Only the CDR3 DNA is retained, 45 bases long and in frame from the first base. Trimming takes 0 bases off V and 5 bases off J; junction bases not matched to a gene: 6. CDR1 is given as GTSNPN and CDR2 as SVGIG, both from the germline V gene (reference sequence). Per the publication, the time point label means: newly diagnosed GD, antithyroid drugs for less than 3 months. RNA was extracted from PBMCs in TRIzol for both TCR sequencing and RNA sequencing. The diagnosis of Graves' disease was made according to American Thyroid Association guidelines. Patients were recruited from an endocrinology department in Xi'an, China. Each patient gave approximately 9.7 milliliters of peripheral blood, collected in an EDTA anticoagulant tube. Ficoll Paque Plus density gradient separation was used to isolate PBMCs, and no further T cell sorting was done. An Agilent 2100 Bioanalyzer and agarose gel were used to check RNA quality, while a NanoDrop 2000 measured RNA concentration.

The same data also went into a second study, on T cells in Graves' hyperthyroidism and ophthalmopathy. The second publication reports: Graves' hyperthyroidism was defined as stable when no progression to ophthalmopathy occurred over 18 months of follow-up. Hyperthyroidism patients were newly diagnosed, with disease duration under 2 months, and aged 18 to 65 years. Exclusion was applied to patients with uncontrolled infections, other autoimmune diseases, pregnancy or lactation. Diagnoses relied on clinical symptoms, serum thyroxine and TRAb, thyroid ultrasound and orbital computed tomography. The TCR CDR3 was subjected to a first round of RT-PCR using the HTBI primer set and the Qiagen OneStep RT-PCR kit. Most expanded thyroid clonotypes (frequency above 0.001) were also found in blood, which suggests that blood repertoires may mirror thyroid immune responses. In cross-validation, a model built on a 13 V-J signature told ophthalmopathy apart from stable hyperthyroidism with approximately 90% sensitivity and around 81% specificity, and in testing the same model reached 80%/75%. During validation, the model predicted progression to ophthalmopathy a median of around 6 months ahead of onset, with 60% to 71% sensitivity and about 75% specificity. A discovery cohort of approximately 100 patients, 43 with Graves' ophthalmopathy and roughly 59 with stable Graves' hyperthyroidism, was used to find distinguishing TCR V-J signatures. Whether ophthalmopathy could be predicted prospectively was tested in an independent validation cohort made up of 18 to 20 hyperthyroidism patients plus 17 patients who later progressed to ophthalmopathy. The 75 to 100 discovery patients were divided at random into training and test sets in a 7:3 ratio. In about 6 Graves' hyperthyroidism patients, the study also compared T-cell repertoires from thyroid tissue with T-cell repertoires from blood. Following sampling, methimazole starting at 30 mg daily was given to hyperthyroidism patients, and high-dose intravenous methylprednisolone was given to ophthalmopathy patients. Libraries were constructed in a second round of multiplex PCR, after which size selection and purification were performed. Libraries were sequenced paired-end with 100 bp reads on an Illumina HiSeq2000. SOAPnuke was used to process the raw data, throwing out any read that contained adapters or uncalled bases, had a mean Phred below 15, or lacked an exact constant-primer or identifier match. High-quality paired reads were merged using COPE v1.2.5, and each unique nucleotide sequence was defined as a clonotype. Clonotypes were aligned to IMGT TRBV, TRBD and TRBJ reference segments using MiTCR v1.1. Only V-J combinations with frequency above 0.0001, covering about 99% of repertoires, were analysed. A TCS score was defined as the ratio of F50 (clonal expansion) to E x V (chaos), with BLOSUM62-based TCRdist applied between CDR3 peptides within each V-J. Welch's t-statistics and random forest reduced several hundred V-J features to roughly 13, which were used in a naive Bayes classifier (R e1071). No statistical method was used to set the sample size in advance, and investigators knew the group allocation. TCR Vbeta CDR3 sequencing of 135 peripheral blood samples (approximately 44 ophthalmopathy, 75 or so hyperthyroidism and approximately 17 progressor patients) is reported in the paper.

The rearranged chain carries TRBV30 and TRBJ2-5, and 10 junctional nucleotides match TRBD2. The input for sequencing was peripheral blood mononuclear cells (PBMCs), taken at new diagnosis, from a patient treated with antithyroid drugs. This clonotype was obtained from a young woman with Graves disease. Donor details come from another sample of the same person, matched by shared clones. The nucleotides are TGTGCCTGGAGTGTCAGCCTAGCGGGAGCTGAGACCCAGTACTTC. Its translation is CAWSVSLAGAETQYF.